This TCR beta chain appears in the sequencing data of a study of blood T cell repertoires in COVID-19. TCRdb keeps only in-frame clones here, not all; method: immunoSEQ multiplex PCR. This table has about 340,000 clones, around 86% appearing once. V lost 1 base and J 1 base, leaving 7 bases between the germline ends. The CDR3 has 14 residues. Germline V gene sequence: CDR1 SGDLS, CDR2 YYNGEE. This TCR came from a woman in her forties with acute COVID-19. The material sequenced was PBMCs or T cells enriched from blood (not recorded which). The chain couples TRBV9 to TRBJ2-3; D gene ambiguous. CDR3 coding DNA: TGTGCCAGCAGCGTAACCGCGGGCACAGATACGCAGTATTTT. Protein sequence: CASSVTAGTDTQYF.